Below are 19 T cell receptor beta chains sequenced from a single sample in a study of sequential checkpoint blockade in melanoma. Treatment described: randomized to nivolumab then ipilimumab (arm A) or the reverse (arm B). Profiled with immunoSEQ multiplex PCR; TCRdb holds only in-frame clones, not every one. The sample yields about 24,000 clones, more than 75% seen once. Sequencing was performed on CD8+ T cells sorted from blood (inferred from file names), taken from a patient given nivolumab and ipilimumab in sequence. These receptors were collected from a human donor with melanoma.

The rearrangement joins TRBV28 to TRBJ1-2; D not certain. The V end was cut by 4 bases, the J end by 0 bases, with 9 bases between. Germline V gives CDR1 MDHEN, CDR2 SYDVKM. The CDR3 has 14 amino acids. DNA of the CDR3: TGTGCCAGCAGTTCGGGGATAGCTAACTATGGCTACACCTTC. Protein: CASSSGIANYGYTF.

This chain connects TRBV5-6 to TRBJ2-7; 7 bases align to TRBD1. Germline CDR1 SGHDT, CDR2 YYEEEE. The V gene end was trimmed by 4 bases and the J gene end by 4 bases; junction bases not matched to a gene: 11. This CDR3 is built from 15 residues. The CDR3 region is CASSPGWDRIYEQYF. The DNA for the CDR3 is TGTGCCAGCAGCCCTGGGTGGGACAGAATTTACGAGCAGTACTTC.

CDR3 sequence (DNA): TGTGCCAGCAGCCAAAACAGGGGCACAGATACGCAGTATTTT. Protein product: CASSQNRGTDTQYF. The chain couples TRBV14 to TRBJ2-3; D might be TRBD1 (6 bases). This CDR3 region has 14 residues. CDR1 and CDR2 (germline): SGHDN, FVKESK. V was pared by 2 bases and J by 1 base, with 7 bases between.

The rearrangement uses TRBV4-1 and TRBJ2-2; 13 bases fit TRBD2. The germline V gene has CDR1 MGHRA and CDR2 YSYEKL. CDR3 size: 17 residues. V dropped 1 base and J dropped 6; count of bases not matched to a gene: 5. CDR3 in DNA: TGCGCCAGCAGCCAAGCCACTAGCGGGAGGGTTTCCGGGGAGCTGTTTTTT. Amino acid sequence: CASSQATSGRVSGELFF.

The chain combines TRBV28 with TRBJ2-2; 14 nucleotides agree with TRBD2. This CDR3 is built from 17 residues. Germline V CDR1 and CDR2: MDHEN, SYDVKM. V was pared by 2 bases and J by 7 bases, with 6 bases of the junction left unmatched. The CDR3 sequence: CASSLPGTSGSNGELFF. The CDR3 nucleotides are TGTGCCAGCAGTTTACCTGGGACTAGCGGGAGCAACGGGGAGCTGTTTTTT.

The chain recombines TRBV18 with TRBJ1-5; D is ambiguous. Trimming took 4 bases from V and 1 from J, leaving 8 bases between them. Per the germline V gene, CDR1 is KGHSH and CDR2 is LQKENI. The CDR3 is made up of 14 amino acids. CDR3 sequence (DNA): TGTGCCAGCTCACACAGTACAAGCAATCAGCCCCAGCATTTT. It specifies CASSHSTSNQPQHF.

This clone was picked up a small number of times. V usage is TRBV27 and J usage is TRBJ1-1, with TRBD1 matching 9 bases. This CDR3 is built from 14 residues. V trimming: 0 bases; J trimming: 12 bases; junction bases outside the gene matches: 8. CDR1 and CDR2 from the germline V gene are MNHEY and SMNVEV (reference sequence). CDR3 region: CASSLSLGTGNPFF. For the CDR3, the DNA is TGTGCCAGCAGTTTATCCTTAGGGACAGGGAACCCTTTCTTT.

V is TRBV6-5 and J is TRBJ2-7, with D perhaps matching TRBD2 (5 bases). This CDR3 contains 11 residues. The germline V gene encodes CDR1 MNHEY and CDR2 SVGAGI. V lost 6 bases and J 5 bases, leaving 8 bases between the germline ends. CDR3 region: CASREGHEQYF. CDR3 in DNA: TGTGCCAGCAGAGAGGGCCACGAGCAGTACTTC.

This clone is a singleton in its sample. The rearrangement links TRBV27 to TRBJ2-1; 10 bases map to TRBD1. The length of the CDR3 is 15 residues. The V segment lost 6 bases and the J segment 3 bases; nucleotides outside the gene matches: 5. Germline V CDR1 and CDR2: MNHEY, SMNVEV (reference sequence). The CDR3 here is CASSPGQGFYNEQFF. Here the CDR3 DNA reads TGTGCCAGCAGCCCGGGACAGGGGTTCTACAATGAGCAGTTCTTC.

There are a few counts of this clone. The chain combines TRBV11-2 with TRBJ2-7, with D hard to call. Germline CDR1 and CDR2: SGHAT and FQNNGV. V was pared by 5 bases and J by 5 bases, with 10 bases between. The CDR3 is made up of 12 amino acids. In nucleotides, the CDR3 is TGTGCCAGCAGCCTCGCGGCGGACGAGCAGTACTTC. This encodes CASSLAADEQYF. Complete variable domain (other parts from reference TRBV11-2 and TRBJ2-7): EAGVAQSPRYKIIEKRQSVAFWCNPISGHATLYWYQQILGQGPKLLIQFQNNGVVDDSQLPKDRFSAERLKGVDSTLKIQPAKLEDSAVYLCASSLAADEQYFGPGTRLTVT.

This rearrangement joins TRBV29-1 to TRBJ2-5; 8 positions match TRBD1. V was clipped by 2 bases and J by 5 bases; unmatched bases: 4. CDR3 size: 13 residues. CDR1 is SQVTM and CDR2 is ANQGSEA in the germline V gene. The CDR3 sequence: CSVETGGKETQYF. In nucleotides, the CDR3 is TGCAGCGTTGAAACAGGGGGTAAGGAGACCCAGTACTTC.

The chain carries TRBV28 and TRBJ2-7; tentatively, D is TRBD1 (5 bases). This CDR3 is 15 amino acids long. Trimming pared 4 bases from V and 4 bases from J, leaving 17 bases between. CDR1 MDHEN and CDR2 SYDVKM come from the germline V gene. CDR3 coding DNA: TGTGCCAGCAGTTGGTTGGCAGGGATTCCTTACGAGCAGTACTTC. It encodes CASSWLAGIPYEQYF.

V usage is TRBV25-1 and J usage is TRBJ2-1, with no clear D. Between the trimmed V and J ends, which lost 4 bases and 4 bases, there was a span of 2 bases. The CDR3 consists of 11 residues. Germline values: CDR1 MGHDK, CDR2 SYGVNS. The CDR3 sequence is CASSVYNEQFF. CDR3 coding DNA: TGTGCCAGCAGTGTATACAATGAGCAGTTCTTC.

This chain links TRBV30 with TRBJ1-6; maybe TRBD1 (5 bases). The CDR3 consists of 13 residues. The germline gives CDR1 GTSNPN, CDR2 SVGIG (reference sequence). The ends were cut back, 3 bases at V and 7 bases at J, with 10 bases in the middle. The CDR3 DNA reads TGTGCCTGGAGGAAACCAGGGAATTCACCCCTCCACTTT. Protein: CAWRKPGNSPLHF.

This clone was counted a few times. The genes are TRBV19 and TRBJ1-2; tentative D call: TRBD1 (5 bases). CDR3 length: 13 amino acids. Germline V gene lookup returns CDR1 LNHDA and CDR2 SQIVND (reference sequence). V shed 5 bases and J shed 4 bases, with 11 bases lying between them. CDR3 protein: CASSVDSVYGYTF. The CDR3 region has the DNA TGTGCCAGTAGTGTCGACAGTGTCTATGGCTACACCTTC.

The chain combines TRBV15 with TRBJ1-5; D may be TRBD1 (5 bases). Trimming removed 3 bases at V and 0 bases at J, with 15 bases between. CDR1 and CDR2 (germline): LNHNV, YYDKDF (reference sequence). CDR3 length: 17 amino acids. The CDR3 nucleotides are TGTGCCACCAGCAGGGGGTACGACAGAAATAGCAATCAGCCCCAGCATTTT. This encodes CATSRGYDRNSNQPQHF.

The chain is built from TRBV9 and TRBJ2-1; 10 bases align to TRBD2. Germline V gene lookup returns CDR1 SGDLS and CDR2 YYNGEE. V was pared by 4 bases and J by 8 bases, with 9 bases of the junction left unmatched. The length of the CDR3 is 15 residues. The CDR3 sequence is CASSPQLAGADEQFF. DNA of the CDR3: TGTGCCAGCAGCCCTCAGCTAGCGGGAGCTGATGAGCAGTTCTTC.

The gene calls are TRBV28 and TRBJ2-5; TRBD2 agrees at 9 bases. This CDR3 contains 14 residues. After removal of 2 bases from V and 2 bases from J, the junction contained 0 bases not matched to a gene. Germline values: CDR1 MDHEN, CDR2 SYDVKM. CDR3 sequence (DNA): TGTGCCAGCAGTTTACTAGCGGGGCAAGAGACCCAGTACTTC. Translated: CASSLLAGQETQYF.

CDR3 in amino acids: CASSLAGTGGEQYF. CDR3 bases: TGCGCCAGCAGCTTGGCCGGGACAGGGGGCGAGCAGTACTTC. This sequence joins TRBV5-1 and TRBJ2-7, with 11 positions matching TRBD1. V gave up 0 bases and J gave up 6 bases; unmatched junction bases: 2. There are 14 residues in the CDR3. CDR1 SGHRS and CDR2 YFSETQ come from the germline V gene.